This T cell receptor beta chain was recovered during a study of beta chain features in type 1 diabetes. The CDR3 contains 17 residues. Germline V lookup: CDR1 SGHNT, CDR2 YYREEE (reference sequence). After removal of 0 bases from V and 0 bases from J, the junction contained 5 bases not matched to a gene. Investigators reverse transcribed all isolated RNA, so they sequenced expressed TCRB transcripts. Assay used: immunoSEQ multiplex PCR; TCRdb lists only in-frame clones, some missing. The table has 300,000 to 450,000 clones, roughly an eighth seen once. Findings and caveats of the study: Unsettled here was the matter of whether HLA type influences TCRB rearrangement.

To note about this clone: The antigen is not known.

Sequencing used naive CD4+ T cells from blood. V and J are TRBV5-4 and TRBJ2-7; TRBD2 matches 11 bases. The TCR was taken from a man aged 18 to 30 in good health. The CDR3: CASSLELAGGSSYEQYF. DNA for the CDR3: TGTGCCAGCAGCTTGGAGCTAGCGGGAGGTAGCTCCTACGAGCAGTACTTC.